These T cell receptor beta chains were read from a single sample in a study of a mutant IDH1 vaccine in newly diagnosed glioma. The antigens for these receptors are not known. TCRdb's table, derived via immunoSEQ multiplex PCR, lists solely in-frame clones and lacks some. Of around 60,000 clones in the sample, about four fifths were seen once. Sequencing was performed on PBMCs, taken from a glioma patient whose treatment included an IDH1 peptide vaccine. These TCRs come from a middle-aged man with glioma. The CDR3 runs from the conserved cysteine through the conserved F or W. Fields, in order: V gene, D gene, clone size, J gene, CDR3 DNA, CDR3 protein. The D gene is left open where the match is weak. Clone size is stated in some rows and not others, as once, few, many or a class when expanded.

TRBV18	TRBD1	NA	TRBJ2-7	TGTGCCAGCTCGCGCGGACAGGGGGGGAAGTACTACGAGCAGTACTTC	CASSRGQGGKYYEQYF
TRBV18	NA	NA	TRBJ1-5	TGTGCCAGCTCACCGACAGAGACTGGAACCAATCAGCCCCAGCATTTT	CASSPTETGTNQPQHF
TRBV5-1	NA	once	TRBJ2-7	TGCGCCAGCAGCTTGGACGGCCTCTGGAGCGGCGAGCAGTACTTC	CASSLDGLWSGEQYF
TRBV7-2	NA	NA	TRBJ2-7	TGTGCCAGCGGGGTGGTGGGGGGAATCCGGTACGAGCAGTACTTC	CASGVVGGIRYEQYF
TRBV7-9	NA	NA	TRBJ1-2	TGTGCCAGCAGCTTAGGGTTTCGGTATGGCTACACCTTC	CASSLGFRYGYTF
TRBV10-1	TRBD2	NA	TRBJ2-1	TGCGCCAGCAGTGAGTCGTGGCTAGCGGGGGGAAGTGAGCAGTTCTTC	CASSESWLAGGSEQFF
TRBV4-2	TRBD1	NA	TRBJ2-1	TGTGCCAGCAGCCAAGAGGCCCGGGACAGGGCCTACAATGAGCAGTTCTTC	CASSQEARDRAYNEQFF
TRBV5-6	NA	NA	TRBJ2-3	TGTGCCAGCAGCTTGGGTAGCGTTCCAGATACGCAGTATTTT	CASSLGSVPDTQYF
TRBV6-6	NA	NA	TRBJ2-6	TGTGCCAGCCTTACGGCAGCTGGGGCCAACGTCCTGACTTTC	CASLTAAGANVLTF
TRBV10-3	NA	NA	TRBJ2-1	TGTGCCAGCCTAGGTAGCAATGAGCAGTTCTTC	CASLGSNEQFF
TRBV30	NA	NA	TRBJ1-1	TGTGCCTGGAGTTCACACCGTACAGCTTTCTTT	CAWSSHRTAFF
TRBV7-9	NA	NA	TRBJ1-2	TGTGCCAGCAGCCCTCTCCGGGGACAAAGGAGGGGCTACACCTTC	CASSPLRGQRRGYTF
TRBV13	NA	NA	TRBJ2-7	TGTGCCAGCAGCTTAGGCCTACGATCCGAGCAGTACTTC	CASSLGLRSEQYF